Described below is a single TCR beta chain sequence and its context. Antigen unknown. This specimen comes from a study of human T cells and chemical hapten exposure. The wider study: While the approximately 23-week study was under way, patients received diphenylcyclopropenone on the scalp every week. Small volume differences among pooled libraries mainly caused per-sample TCR yield variation.

Overall study findings and caveats: Sensitization with DPC brought no change to TCRs above 1 in 1000 in frequency.

One entry per CDR3 protein, called by TCRdb with MiXCR from the RACE reads. The table has tens of thousands of distinct CDR3 sequences, just under 10% seen once; the top ten hold 1.5% to 2%. Time point indicated: patch test 2, 6 weeks after DPC sensitization. The sample's treatment: therapeutic diphenylcyclopropenone sensitization with weekly scalp DPC. The CDR3 has 18 residues. The germline gives CDR1 DFQATT, CDR2 SNEGSKA (reference sequence). The V and J ends lost 6 bases and 6 bases respectively, with 31 bases between them. Specimen: whole blood, collected in connection with sensitization to the hapten diphenylcyclopropenone (DPC). The TCR was taken from a woman in her forties or fifties with alopecia areata. Some clones in this sample may be carry-over from other donors' samples. The V gene is TRBV20-1, the J gene TRBJ2-3; D perhaps matches TRBD1 (5 bases). CDR3 sequence: CSAPGQGRDFTRGDTQYF. In nucleotides, the CDR3 is TGCAGTGCCCCTGGCCAGGGTCGAGACTTCACCCGCGGCGATACGCAGTATTTT.